In its sample, the clone carrying this T cell receptor beta chain was seen many times. TCRdb recomputed calls from the reads with MiXCR, one row per CDR3 protein. In the table there are about 240,000 distinct CDR3 sequences, roughly 26% of which are singletons. Deletions cut 5 bases from V and 3 bases from J, with 13 bases between. CDR3 length equals 14 residues. The sample belongs to a study of kidney transplant recipient with SARS-CoV-2 infection. This chain connects TRBV12-3 or TRBV12-4 to TRBJ1-1; weak D call: TRBD1 (5 bases). The sequencing here drew on a blood sample, taken at baseline and on day 111 from a kidney transplant recipient. The TCR was taken from a male patient in his 30s who had COVID-19 and was a kidney transplant recipient. The graft donor may have given rise to some T cells. CDR3 in amino acids: CASSRGRPYTEAFF. The CDR3 DNA reads TGTGCCAGCAGTAGGGGACGTCCGTACACTGAAGCTTTCTTT.